Shown below are 2 T cell receptor beta chains from a single sample sequenced in a study of CD8 T cells in ankylosing spondylitis. TCRdb reprocessed the 5' RACE reads with MiXCR, giving one entry per CDR3 protein. The table records roughly 64,000 distinct CDR3 sequences, 6.2% of them present only once. Sequences were obtained from synovial fluid, either unsorted or a sorted T cell fraction (not recorded which). The receptors shown here come from a male donor with ankylosing spondylitis.

This clonotype was counted between two and nine times. J is TRBJ2-1 and V is TRBV20-1; 10 nucleotides line up with TRBD2. This CDR3 comprises 17 residues. The V gene's germline CDR1 is DFQATT and CDR2 SNEGSKA (reference sequence). The ends lost 6 bases at V and 2 bases at J; junction bases unmatched: 13. In nucleotides, the CDR3 is TGCAGTGCGGTGGGAGCGGGAGGGCCACTGGCCTACAATGAGCAGTTCTTC. Translating it yields CSAVGAGGPLAYNEQFF.

This clonotype was seen at least ten times. The rearrangement links TRBV20-1 to TRBJ2-1; TRBD1 might be the D (6 bases). Germline assignment: CDR1 DFQATT and CDR2 SNEGSKA (reference sequence). Trimming removed 5 bases at V and 4 bases at J, with 15 bases between. This CDR3 has 14 residues. CDR3 nucleotide sequence: TGCAGTGCTGAGGGGGAGAGGGGTTACAATGAGCAGTTCTTC. This codes for CSAEGERGYNEQFF.